This TCR beta chain was documented in a study of blood T cells in healthy people across ages. Through a sample-barcoded 5' primer and a J-beta primer mix, a second PCR was run for 7 to 11 cycles. A tag from a template-switch adaptor with 12 random nucleotides marked each cDNA molecule. From the 5' RACE reads, TCRdb called clonotypes with MiXCR, one entry per CDR3 protein. The sample lists more than 900,000 distinct CDR3 sequences, 29% occurring once. V dropped 5 bases and J dropped 1; count of bases not matched to a gene: 9. The CDR3 runs 17 residues. Germline assignment: CDR1 SGHTA and CDR2 FQGNSA. Every sample gave at least 5 micrograms of total RNA when it was extracted. This clonotype was recorded at least ten times. The antigen is not known. Study-wide findings and caveats: Significant beta diversity loss was already apparent by age approximately 38, declining roughly linearly.

These data were also filed under a second study, of T cells of mothers and their children. This second study notes: The yield was over 9 million TCR beta CDR3 reads from each mother and 2.5 million to 3 million from each child.

The TCR was taken from a woman between 40 and 50 years old in good health. Material: blood. The chain is built from TRBV7-2 and TRBJ2-1, with TRBD2 identical over 9 bases. The CDR3 loop reads CASSPRAGGLSYNEQFF. CDR3 DNA sequence: TGTGCCAGCAGCCCGAGAGCGGGGGGCCTTTCCTACAATGAGCAGTTCTTC.